This TCR beta chain was captured by sequencing in a study of CXCR3-negative and CXCR3-positive naive CD8 T cells (dated by TCRdb to the late 2010s). Study-wide context: Approximately 140 million TRB reads were obtained in total, roughly 1.5 +/- 0.3 million reads per library. TRBV-TRBJ cluster analysis included naive subsets from five or six donors and memory cells from 3 donors. Diversity and physicochemical repertoire analyses were performed on about eleven donors pooled from two independent experiments.

From the cysteine through the phenylalanine, the CDR3 covers 13 amino acids. The protein alone is recorded here. CDR1 is given as PRHDT and CDR2 as FYEKMQ, both from the germline V gene (reference sequence). The full study reports these points: Compared with CXCR3-negative naive cells, CXCR3-positive naive cells had TRB CDR3s with higher hydrophobicity (lower Kidera factor 4), lower energy, and higher strength and volume indices. Freshly isolated PBMCs were used for most assays because CXCR3 expression went down partially after cryopreservation. TRBV-TRBJ usage was similar between naive CXCR3-negative and CXCR3-positive cells from the same donor, while memory cells showed distinct patterns. Surface CD5, linked to self-reactivity in mice, was comparable between naive subsets; TCR interaction strength was therefore also inferred from TRB CDR3 physicochemical properties. Comparably high repertoire diversity was found in both naive subsets, whereas much lower repertoire diversity was found in memory CD8+ T cells.

Each CD8+ T cell subset was flow-sorted in triplicate, with about 320,000 cells per subset placed directly into RLT lysis buffer. Naive CD8+ T cells were defined stringently as CD45RO-CCR7+CD27+CD95- to exclude memory contaminants. Peripheral blood mononuclear cells were isolated from buffy coats using standard density gradient centrifugation. A FACSAria III was used to flow-sort naive CD8+ T cells into CXCR3-negative and CXCR3-positive populations. An RNeasy Mini Kit was used to extract total RNA from the sorted cells. For sequencing, a NextSeq 550 was employed. The Human TCR Profiling Kit (MiLaboratory) was used to prepare UMI-labeled 5' RACE TRB cDNA libraries. cDNA synthesis used the entire amount of extracted RNA, and PCR amplification then used the entire amount of cDNA produced. Libraries were prepared in parallel using an identical number of PCR cycles. From the authors' description of their analysis: MIGEC and MiXCR extracted about 50,000 +/- 10,000 unique UMI-labeled TRB cDNA molecules per library, requiring at least two reads per UMI. On average, roughly 40,000 +/- 10,000 functional in-frame TRB CDR3 nucleotide clonotypes lacking stop codons were found per library. Diversity metrics, including normalized Shannon-Wiener and Chao1, were computed in VDJtools after downsampling to 5000 UMI-labeled TRB molecules per sample. Clonotype-size-weighted physicochemical properties of the central five CDR3 residues (interaction energy, strength, volume and Kidera factor 4) were computed in VDJtools. Based on TCRdb reprocessing of the reads, there is one entry per CDR3 protein sequence, and DNA is missing. The V and J calls and clone size come from TCRdb's table, not from the authors' own analysis. The sample's clone listing holds more than 80,000 distinct CDR3 sequences. The ten top clones hold more than 0.3% of the sample.

Note on this clonotype: The target of this receptor is not known.

The TCR was taken from a human donor in good health. Some clones in this sample may be carry-over from other donors' samples. The chain couples TRBV13 to TRBJ2-5; there is no DNA to check the TCRdb D call of TRBD1. Sequencing input: naive CXCR3+ CD8+ T cells from blood. The sample's cell subset or site label is to be understood as: CD45RO-CCR7+CD27+CD95- naive CD8+ T cells expressing CXCR3 (TNR3+). For the CDR3, the sequence is CASNLWVQETQYF.